Sequencing of this T cell receptor (beta chain) was carried out in a study of technical replicates of blood from a handful of donors. TCRdb's copy holds only in-frame clones and misses some; the assay was immunoSEQ multiplex PCR. Among 65,000 to 95,000 clones listed, just over 90% were seen once. Trimming removed 3 bases at V and 5 bases at J, with 4 bases between. Germline CDR1 DFQATT, CDR2 SNEGSKA (reference sequence). The CDR3 covers 10 residues. This clone has a single count. The clonotype originates from a human donor in good health. Sequencing was done on a sample of T cells isolated from PBMCs. J is TRBJ2-5 and V is TRBV20-1; no reliable D call. The CDR3 DNA follows: TGCAGTGCTAGGGAGGAGACCCAGTACTTC. This sequence encodes CSAREETQYF.